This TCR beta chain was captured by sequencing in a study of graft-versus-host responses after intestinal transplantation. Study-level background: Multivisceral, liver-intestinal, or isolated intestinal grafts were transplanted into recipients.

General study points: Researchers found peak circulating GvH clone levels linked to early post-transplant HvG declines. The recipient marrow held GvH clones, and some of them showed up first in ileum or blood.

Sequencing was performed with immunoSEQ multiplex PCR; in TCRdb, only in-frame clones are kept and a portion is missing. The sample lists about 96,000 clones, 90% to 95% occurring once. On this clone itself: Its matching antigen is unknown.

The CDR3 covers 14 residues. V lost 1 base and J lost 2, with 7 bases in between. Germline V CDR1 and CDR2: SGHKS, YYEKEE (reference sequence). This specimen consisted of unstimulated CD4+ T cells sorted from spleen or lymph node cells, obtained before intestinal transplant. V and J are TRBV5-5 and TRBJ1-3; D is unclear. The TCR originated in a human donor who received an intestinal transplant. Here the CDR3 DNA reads TGTGCCAGCAGCTTGCGGACTCCTGGAAACACCATATATTTT. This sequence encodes CASSLRTPGNTIYF.